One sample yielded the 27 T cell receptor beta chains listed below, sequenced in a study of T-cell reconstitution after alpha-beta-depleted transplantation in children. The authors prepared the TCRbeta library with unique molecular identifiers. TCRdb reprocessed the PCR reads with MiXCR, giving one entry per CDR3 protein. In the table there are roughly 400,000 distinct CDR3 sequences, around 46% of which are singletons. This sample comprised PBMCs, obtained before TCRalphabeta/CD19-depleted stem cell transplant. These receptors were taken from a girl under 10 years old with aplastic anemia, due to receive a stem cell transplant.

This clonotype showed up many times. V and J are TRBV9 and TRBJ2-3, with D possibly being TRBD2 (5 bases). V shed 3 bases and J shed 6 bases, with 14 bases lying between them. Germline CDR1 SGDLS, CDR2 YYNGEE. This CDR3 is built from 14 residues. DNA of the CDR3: TGTGCCAGCAGCGCCTTTCTAGAGGGTGATACGCAGTATTTT. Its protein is CASSAFLEGDTQYF.

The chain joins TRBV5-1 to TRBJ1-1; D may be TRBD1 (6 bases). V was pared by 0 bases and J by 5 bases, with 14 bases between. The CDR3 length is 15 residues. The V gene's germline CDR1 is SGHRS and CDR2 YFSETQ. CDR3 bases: TGCGCCAGCAGCTTGGGGTTTGGGGGGCGGACTGAAGCTTTCTTT. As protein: CASSLGFGGRTEAFF.

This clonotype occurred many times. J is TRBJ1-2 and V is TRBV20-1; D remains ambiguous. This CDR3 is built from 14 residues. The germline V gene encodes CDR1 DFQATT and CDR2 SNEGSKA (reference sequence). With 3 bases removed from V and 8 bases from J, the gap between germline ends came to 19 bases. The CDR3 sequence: CSASHRSPGVGYTF. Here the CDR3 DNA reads TGCAGTGCTAGCCATAGGTCGCCGGGTGTAGGCTACACCTTC.

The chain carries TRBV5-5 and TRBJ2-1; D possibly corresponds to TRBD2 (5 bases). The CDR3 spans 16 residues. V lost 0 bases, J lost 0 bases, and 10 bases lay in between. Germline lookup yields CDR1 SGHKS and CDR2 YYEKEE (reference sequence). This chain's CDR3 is CASSLGTGSSYNEQFF. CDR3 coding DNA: TGTGCCAGCAGCTTGGGGACTGGGAGCTCCTACAATGAGCAGTTCTTC.

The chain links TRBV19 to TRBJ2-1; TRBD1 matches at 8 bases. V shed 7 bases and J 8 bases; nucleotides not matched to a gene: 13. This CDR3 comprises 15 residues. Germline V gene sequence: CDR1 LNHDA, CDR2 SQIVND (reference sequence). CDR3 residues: CASTWTGIGGDEQFF. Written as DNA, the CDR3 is TGTGCCAGTACCTGGACAGGGATTGGGGGTGATGAGCAGTTCTTC.

The CDR3 loop reads CSARASWGANYGYTF. CDR3 nucleotide sequence: TGCAGTGCTAGAGCCTCGTGGGGGGCTAACTATGGCTACACCTTC. The rearrangement links TRBV20-1 to TRBJ1-2; the D gene is possibly TRBD1 (5 bases). Germline V gene data show CDR1 as DFQATT and CDR2 as SNEGSKA (reference sequence). The CDR3 is made up of 15 amino acids. The ends were cut back, 1 base at V and 0 bases at J, with 12 bases in the middle.

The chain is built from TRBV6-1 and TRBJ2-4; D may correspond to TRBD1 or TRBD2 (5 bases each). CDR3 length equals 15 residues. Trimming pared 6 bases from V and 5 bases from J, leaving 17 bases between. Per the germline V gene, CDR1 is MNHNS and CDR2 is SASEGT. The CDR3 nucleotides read TGTGCCAGCAGACGTTCCCGGGACGGCGAAAACATTCAGTACTTC. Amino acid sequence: CASRRSRDGENIQYF.

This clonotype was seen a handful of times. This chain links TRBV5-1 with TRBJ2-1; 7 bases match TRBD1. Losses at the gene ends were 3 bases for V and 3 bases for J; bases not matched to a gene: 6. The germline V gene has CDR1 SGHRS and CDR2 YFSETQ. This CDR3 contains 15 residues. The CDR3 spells CASSYRQGSYNEQFF. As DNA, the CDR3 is TGCGCCAGCAGCTATCGACAGGGAAGCTACAATGAGCAGTTCTTC.

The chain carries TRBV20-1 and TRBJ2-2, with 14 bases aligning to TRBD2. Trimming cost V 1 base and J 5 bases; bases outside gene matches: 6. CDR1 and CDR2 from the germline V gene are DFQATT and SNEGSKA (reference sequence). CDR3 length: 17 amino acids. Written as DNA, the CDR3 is TGCAGTGCTAGAGGTACCGGGACTAGCGGGAGTACCGGGGAGCTGTTTTTT. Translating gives CSARGTGTSGSTGELFF.

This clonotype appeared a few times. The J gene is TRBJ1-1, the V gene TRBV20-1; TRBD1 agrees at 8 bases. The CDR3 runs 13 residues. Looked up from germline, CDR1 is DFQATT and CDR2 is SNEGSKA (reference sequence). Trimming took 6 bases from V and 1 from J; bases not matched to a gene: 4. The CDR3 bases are TGCAGTGCAACGGACAGGGCGAACACTGAAGCTTTCTTT. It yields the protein CSATDRANTEAFF.

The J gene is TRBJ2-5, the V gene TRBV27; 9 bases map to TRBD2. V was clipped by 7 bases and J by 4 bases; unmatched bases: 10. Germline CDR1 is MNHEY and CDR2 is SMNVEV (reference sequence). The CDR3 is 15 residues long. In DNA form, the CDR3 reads TGTGCCAGCACCGATAGCGGGAGAGGGCTAGAGACCCAGTACTTC. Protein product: CASTDSGRGLETQYF.

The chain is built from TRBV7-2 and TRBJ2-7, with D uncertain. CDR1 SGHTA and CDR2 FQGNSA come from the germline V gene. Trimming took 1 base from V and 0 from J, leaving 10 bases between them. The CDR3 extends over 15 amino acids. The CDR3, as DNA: TGTGCCAGCAGCTTAGGATACCAGAGCTCCTACGAGCAGTACTTC. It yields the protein CASSLGYQSSYEQYF. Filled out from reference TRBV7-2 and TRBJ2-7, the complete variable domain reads GAGVSQSPSNKVTEKGKDVELRCDPISGHTALYWYRQSLGQGLEFLIYFQGNSAPDKSGLPSDRFSAERTGGSVSTLTIQRTQQEDSAVYLCASSLGYQSSYEQYFGPGTRLTVT.

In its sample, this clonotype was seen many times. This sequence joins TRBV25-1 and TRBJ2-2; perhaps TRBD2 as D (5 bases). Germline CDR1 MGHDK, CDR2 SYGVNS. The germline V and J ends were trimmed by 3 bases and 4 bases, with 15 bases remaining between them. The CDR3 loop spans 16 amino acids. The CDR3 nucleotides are TGTGCCAGCAGTGAGGGTGGCGGGCTTCGCACCGGGGAGCTGTTTTTT. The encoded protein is CASSEGGGLRTGELFF.

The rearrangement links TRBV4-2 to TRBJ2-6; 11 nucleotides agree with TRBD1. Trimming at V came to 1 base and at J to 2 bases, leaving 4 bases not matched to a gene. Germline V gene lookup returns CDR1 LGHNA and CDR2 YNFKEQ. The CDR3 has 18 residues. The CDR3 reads CASSQGDRGIPGANVLTF. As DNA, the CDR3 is TGTGCCAGCAGCCAAGGGGACAGGGGGATTCCTGGGGCCAACGTCCTGACTTTC.

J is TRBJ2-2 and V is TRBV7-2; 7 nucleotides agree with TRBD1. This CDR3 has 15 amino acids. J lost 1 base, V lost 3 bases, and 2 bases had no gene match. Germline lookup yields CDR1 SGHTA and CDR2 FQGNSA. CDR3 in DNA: TGTGCCAGCAGCTTGGACAGGAGGAACACCGGGGAGCTGTTTTTT. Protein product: CASSLDRRNTGELFF.

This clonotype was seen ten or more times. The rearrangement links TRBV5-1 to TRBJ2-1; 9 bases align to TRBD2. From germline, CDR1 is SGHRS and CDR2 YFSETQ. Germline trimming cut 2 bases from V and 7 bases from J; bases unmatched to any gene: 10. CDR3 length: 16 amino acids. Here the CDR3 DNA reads TGCGCCAGCAGCTTAGGGGCGGGAGGGCCAAGGAATGAGCAGTTCTTC. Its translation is CASSLGAGGPRNEQFF.

The CDR3 sequence: CSARVGGNEQYF. The CDR3 DNA reads TGCAGTGCTAGAGTTGGGGGGAATGAGCAGTACTTC. V gene TRBV20-1 combines with J gene TRBJ2-7, with a tentative D call TRBD2 (6 bases). Germline loops: CDR1 DFQATT, CDR2 SNEGSKA (reference sequence). Trimming cost V 1 base and J 7 bases, with 11 bases left between them. There are 12 residues in the CDR3.

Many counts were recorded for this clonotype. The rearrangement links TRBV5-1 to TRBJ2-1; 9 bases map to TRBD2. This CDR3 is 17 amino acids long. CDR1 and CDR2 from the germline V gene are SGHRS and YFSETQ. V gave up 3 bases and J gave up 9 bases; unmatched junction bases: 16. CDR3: CASSSQSAGGGLAEQFF. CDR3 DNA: TGCGCCAGCAGCTCCCAATCGGCGGGAGGGGGCCTAGCTGAGCAGTTCTTC.

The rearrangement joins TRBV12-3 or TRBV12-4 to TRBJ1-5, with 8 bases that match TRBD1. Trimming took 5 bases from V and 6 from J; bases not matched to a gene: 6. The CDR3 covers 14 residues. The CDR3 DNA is TGTGCCAGCAGTCTGCGACAGGGGCCTCAGCCCCAGCATTTT. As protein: CASSLRQGPQPQHF.

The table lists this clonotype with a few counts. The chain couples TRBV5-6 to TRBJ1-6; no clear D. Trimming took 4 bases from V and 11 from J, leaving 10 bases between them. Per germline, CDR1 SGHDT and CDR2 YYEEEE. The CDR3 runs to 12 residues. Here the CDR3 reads CASSRTLPPLHF. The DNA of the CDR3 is TGTGCCAGCAGCCGGACCCTCCCACCCCTCCACTTT.

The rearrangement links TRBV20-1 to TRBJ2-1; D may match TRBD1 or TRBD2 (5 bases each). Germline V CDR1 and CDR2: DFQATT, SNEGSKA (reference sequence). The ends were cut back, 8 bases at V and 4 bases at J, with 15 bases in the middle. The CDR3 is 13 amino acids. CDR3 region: CSTEGPMYNEQFF. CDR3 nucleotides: TGCAGTACTGAGGGACCGATGTACAATGAGCAGTTCTTC.

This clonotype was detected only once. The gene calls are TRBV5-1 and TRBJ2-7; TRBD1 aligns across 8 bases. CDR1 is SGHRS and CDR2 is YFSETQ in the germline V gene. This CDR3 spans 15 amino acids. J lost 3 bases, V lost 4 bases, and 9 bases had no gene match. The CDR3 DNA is TGCGCCAGCAGCCCCCGACAGGGGTCCTACTACGAGCAGTACTTC. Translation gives CASSPRQGSYYEQYF.

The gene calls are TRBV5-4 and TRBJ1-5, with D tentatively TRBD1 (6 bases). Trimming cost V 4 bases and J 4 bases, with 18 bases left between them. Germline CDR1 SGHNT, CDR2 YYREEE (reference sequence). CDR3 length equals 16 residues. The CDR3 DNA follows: TGTGCCAGCAGCACTTACCCGGACAGTTCGAATCAGCCCCAGCATTTT. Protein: CASSTYPDSSNQPQHF.

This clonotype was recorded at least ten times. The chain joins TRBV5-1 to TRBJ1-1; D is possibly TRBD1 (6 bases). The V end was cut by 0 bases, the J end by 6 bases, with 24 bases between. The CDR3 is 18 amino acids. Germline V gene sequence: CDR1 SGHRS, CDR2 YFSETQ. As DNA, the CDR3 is TGCGCCAGCAGCTTGGCACCGATGCGGGGGGCGCGAAGCTCTGAAGCTTTCTTT. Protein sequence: CASSLAPMRGARSSEAFF.

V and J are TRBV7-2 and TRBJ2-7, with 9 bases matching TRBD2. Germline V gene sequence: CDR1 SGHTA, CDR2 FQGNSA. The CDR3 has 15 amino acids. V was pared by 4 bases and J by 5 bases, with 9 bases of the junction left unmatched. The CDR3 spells CASSSSFSGSHEQYF. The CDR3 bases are TGTGCCAGCAGCTCGTCCTTTAGCGGGAGTCACGAGCAGTACTTC.

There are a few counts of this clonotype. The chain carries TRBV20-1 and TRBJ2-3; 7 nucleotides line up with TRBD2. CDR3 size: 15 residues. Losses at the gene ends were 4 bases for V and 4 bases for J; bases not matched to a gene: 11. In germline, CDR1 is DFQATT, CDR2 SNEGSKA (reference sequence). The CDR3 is CSATSGREHPDTQYF. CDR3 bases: TGCAGTGCTACCTCGGGGCGGGAGCACCCAGATACGCAGTATTTT.

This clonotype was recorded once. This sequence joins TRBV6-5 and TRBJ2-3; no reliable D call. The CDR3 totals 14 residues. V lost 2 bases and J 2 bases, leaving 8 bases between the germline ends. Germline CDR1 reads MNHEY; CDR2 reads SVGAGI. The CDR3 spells CASSYRTATDTQYF. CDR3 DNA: TGTGCCAGCAGTTACCGGACCGCCACAGATACGCAGTATTTT.